Presented here are 16 T cell receptor beta chains from one specimen sequenced in a study of blood T cell repertoires in COVID-19. Data came from immunoSEQ multiplex PCR; TCRdb stores just in-frame clones and leaves some out. The sample comprises 250,000 to 300,000 clones, around 82% of which are singletons, and around 3.6% rests with the top ten. Sequencing was carried out using PBMCs or T cells enriched from blood (not recorded which). All receptors come from a man in his fifties who had recovered from COVID-19.

The V gene is TRBV19, the J gene TRBJ1-3; the D gene is possibly TRBD1 (6 bases). The CDR3 runs to 16 residues. Germline V gives CDR1 LNHDA, CDR2 SQIVND (reference sequence). With 7 bases removed from V and 0 bases from J, the gap between germline ends came to 16 bases. The CDR3 region has the DNA TGTGCCAGTAACCCCGGGACACTTTCCTCTGGAAACACCATATATTTT. Its protein product is CASNPGTLSSGNTIYF. The full variable domain, with the rest looked up from reference TRBV19 and TRBJ1-3, is DGGITQSPKYLFRKEGQNVTLSCEQNLNHDAMYWYRQDPGQGLRLIYYSQIVNDFQKGDIAEGYSVSREKKESFPLTVTSAQKNPTAFYLCASNPGTLSSGNTIYFGEGSWLTVV.

This clone was found a few times. The chain is built from TRBV29-1 and TRBJ2-1; perhaps TRBD2 as D (5 bases). Trimming left V 3 bases short and J 4 bases short, with 10 bases between. CDR3 length equals 13 residues. Germline V lookup: CDR1 SQVTM, CDR2 ANQGSEA. Here the CDR3 reads CSVETTEYNEQFF. The CDR3 DNA sequence: TGCAGCGTTGAGACTACCGAATACAATGAGCAGTTCTTC.

The genes are TRBV5-6 and TRBJ2-5, with 8 nucleotides matching TRBD1. Looked up from germline, CDR1 is SGHDT and CDR2 is YYEEEE. The CDR3 sequence is 15 residues long. Germline trimming cut 1 base from V and 1 base from J; bases unmatched to any gene: 3. CDR3 in amino acids: CASSLNRGFQETQYF. In DNA form, the CDR3 reads TGTGCCAGCAGCTTGAACAGGGGGTTCCAAGAGACCCAGTACTTC.

V usage is TRBV3-1 (or the pseudogene TRBV3-2) and J usage is TRBJ1-1; perhaps TRBD1 as D (6 bases). Germline CDR1 and CDR2: LGHDT and YNNKEL (reference sequence). CDR3 size: 17 residues. V shed 0 bases and J shed 1 base, with 15 bases lying between them. The CDR3 loop reads CASSQDNRVRENTEAFF. The CDR3 nucleotides are TGTGCCAGCAGCCAAGATAACAGGGTCCGGGAGAACACTGAAGCTTTCTTT.

The chain combines TRBV10-3 with TRBJ2-5; possible D gene TRBD2, 6 bases. Germline values: CDR1 ENHRY, CDR2 SYGVKD. The length of the CDR3 is 14 residues. V gave up 4 bases and J gave up 7 bases, with 16 bases separating them. The CDR3 here is CAISVGLESGTQYF. CDR3 bases: TGTGCCATCAGTGTGGGACTTGAGTCCGGGACCCAGTACTTC.

This chain links TRBV25-1 with TRBJ2-3; the match to TRBD2 covers 13 bases. The V segment lost 3 bases and the J segment 4 bases; nucleotides outside the gene matches: 4. Per germline, CDR1 MGHDK and CDR2 SYGVNS. CDR3 length equals 16 residues. The CDR3: CASSDWTSGSPDTQYF. CDR3 in DNA: TGTGCCAGCAGTGATTGGACTAGCGGGAGCCCAGATACGCAGTATTTT.

V is TRBV15 and J is TRBJ2-1; 8 nucleotides match TRBD2. With V trimmed by 5 bases and J by 5 bases, 17 bases remained unmatched. Germline V CDR1 and CDR2: LNHNV, YYDKDF (reference sequence). The CDR3 has 18 amino acids. The CDR3 DNA follows: TGTGCCACCAGCTATACGGGACTAGGGGGTCTTTGGAACAATGAGCAGTTCTTC. It is translated as CATSYTGLGGLWNNEQFF.

The chain recombines TRBV27 with TRBJ2-7, with TRBD2 matching over 8 bases. Unmatched junction bases numbered 3, after V lost 1 base and J lost 1 base. The V gene's germline CDR1 is MNHEY and CDR2 SMNVEV (reference sequence). CDR3 size: 15 residues. In DNA, the CDR3 is TGTGCCAGCAGTTTATTCAGCGGGAGATCCTACGAGCAGTACTTC. Amino acid sequence: CASSLFSGRSYEQYF.

J is TRBJ2-3 and V is TRBV5-6; 10 bases are shared with TRBD1. V lost 0 bases to trimming and J lost 5 bases; unmatched junction nucleotides: 3. Germline V lookup: CDR1 SGHDT, CDR2 YYEEEE. The CDR3 loop spans 15 amino acids. CDR3 nucleotides: TGTGCCAGCAGCTTGGTGGGACAGGGGCTAGATACGCAGTATTTT. This gives the protein CASSLVGQGLDTQYF.

The chain links TRBV27 to TRBJ1-5; 11 bases are a match to TRBD1. CDR3 length: 14 residues. Germline values: CDR1 MNHEY, CDR2 SMNVEV (reference sequence). The J segment lost 6 bases and the V segment lost 6 bases, leaving 4 bases of the junction unmatched. The CDR3 DNA follows: TGTGCCAGCAGCGGACAGGGGGCGGTTCAGCCCCAGCATTTT. Translation: CASSGQGAVQPQHF.

The V gene is TRBV7-3, the J gene TRBJ2-2, with D maybe TRBD1 (6 bases). The CDR3 runs to 13 residues. Germline CDR1 SGHTA, CDR2 FQGTGA. The V end lost 2 bases, the J end lost 6 bases, and 7 bases lay between the germline ends. CDR3 DNA sequence: TGTGCCAGCAGCTTAGGGGGCTCCGGGGAGCTGTTTTTT. It is translated as CASSLGGSGELFF. The full variable domain, rest sourced from reference TRBV7-3 and TRBJ2-2, is GAGVSQTPSNKVTEKGKYVELRCDPISGHTALYWYRQSLGQGPEFLIYFQGTGAADDSGLPNDRFFAVRPEGSVSTLKIQRTERGDSAVYLCASSLGGSGELFFGEGSRLTVL.

The chain joins TRBV9 to TRBJ2-3; TRBD2 matches 9 bases. Trimming removed 0 bases from V and 3 bases from J; junction bases left unmatched: 8. This CDR3 comprises 17 residues. Germline V CDR1 and CDR2: SGDLS, YYNGEE. The CDR3 protein is CASSVAVAGAGTDTQYF. For the CDR3, the DNA is TGTGCCAGCAGCGTAGCCGTAGCGGGGGCCGGGACAGATACGCAGTATTTT.

The chain recombines TRBV27 with TRBJ2-1; 11 bases agree with TRBD2. Germline assignment: CDR1 MNHEY and CDR2 SMNVEV (reference sequence). V shed 9 bases and J 6 bases; nucleotides not matched to a gene: 10. The CDR3 is made up of 15 amino acids. The CDR3 sequence is CASASGTSGLNEQFF. The DNA of the CDR3 is TGTGCCAGTGCCTCCGGGACTAGCGGACTCAATGAGCAGTTCTTC.

J is TRBJ1-5 and V is TRBV5-1; no reliable D call. The CDR3 contains 13 residues. V lost 1 base and J lost 11, with 13 bases in between. Germline CDR1 and CDR2: SGHRS and YFSETQ. This chain's CDR3 is CASSLNLGETQHF. As DNA, the CDR3 is TGCGCCAGCAGCTTGAATCTCGGAGAAACCCAGCATTTT.

The gene calls are TRBV7-6 and TRBJ2-1; 9 bases align to TRBD2. CDR3 length: 15 amino acids. CDR1 is SGHVS and CDR2 is FNYEAQ in the germline V gene. V lost 2 bases to trimming and J lost 8 bases; unmatched junction nucleotides: 7. The DNA for the CDR3 is TGTGCCAGCAGCTTACGAGCGGGGGGTTTAGATGAGCAGTTCTTC. Protein: CASSLRAGGLDEQFF.

This sequence joins TRBV7-2 and TRBJ2-2, with D possibly TRBD1 on 6 matching bases. The ends were cut back, 1 base at V and 1 base at J, with 10 bases in the middle. This CDR3 contains 16 residues. Germline CDR1 and CDR2: SGHTA and FQGNSA. The CDR3 loop is CASSLGGLQNTGELFF. The CDR3 bases are TGTGCCAGCAGCTTAGGGGGGCTACAGAACACCGGGGAGCTGTTTTTT.